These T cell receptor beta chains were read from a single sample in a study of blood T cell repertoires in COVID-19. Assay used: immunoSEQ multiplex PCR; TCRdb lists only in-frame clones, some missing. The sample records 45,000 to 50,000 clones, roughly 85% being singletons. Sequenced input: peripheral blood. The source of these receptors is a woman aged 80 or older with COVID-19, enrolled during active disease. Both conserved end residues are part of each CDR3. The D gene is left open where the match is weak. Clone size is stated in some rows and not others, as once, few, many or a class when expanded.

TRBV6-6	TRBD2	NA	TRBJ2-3	TGTGCCAGCAGACAAGCGGGAGGGCCTAGCACAGATACGCAGTATTTT	CASRQAGGPSTDTQYF
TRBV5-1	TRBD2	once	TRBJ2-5	TGCGCCAGCACACTAGCGGGAAAAGAGACCCAGTACTTC	CASTLAGKETQYF
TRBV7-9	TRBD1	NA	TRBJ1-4	TGTGCCAGCAGCCGGGGGACAGCTAATGAAAAACTGTTTTTT	CASSRGTANEKLFF
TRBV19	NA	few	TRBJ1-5	TGTGCCAGTAGCCTAAACAGGGATGGACAGCCCCAGCATTTT	CASSLNRDGQPQHF
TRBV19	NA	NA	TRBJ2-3	TGTGCCAGTAGTATCCCCCACACAGATACGCAGTATTTT	CASSIPHTDTQYF
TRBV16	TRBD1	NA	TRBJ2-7	TGTGCCAGCAGCCACCAGGGACAGGGGGCGACTGAGCAGTACTTC	CASSHQGQGATEQYF
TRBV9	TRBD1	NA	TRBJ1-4	TGTGCCAGCAGCGCGGACAGGAGGGGGGAAAAACTGTTTTTT	CASSADRRGEKLFF
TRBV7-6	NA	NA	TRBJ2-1	TGTGCCAGCAGCCCCCGCGGAGCCTACAATGAGCAGTTCTTC	CASSPRGAYNEQFF
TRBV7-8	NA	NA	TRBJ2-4	TGTGCCAGCAGCTTGGACATCTCTCTAGCCAAAAACATTCAGTACTTC	CASSLDISLAKNIQYF
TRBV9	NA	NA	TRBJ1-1	TGTGCCAGCAGCCAACAGGGTTCGGGGAACACTGAAGCTTTCTTT	CASSQQGSGNTEAFF
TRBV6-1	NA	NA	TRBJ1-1	TGTGCCAGCAGTGAAGGAGGGTACAGCTGGAACACTGAAGCTTTCTTT	CASSEGGYSWNTEAFF
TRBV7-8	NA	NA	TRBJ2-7	TGTGCCAGCAGCTTAGCTGCGGATTACGAGCAGTACTTC	CASSLAADYEQYF
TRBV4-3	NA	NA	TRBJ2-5	TGCGCCAGCAGCCCCCAGCGGACCAGCTGGGAGACCCAGTACTTC	CASSPQRTSWETQYF
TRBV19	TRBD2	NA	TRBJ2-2	TGTGCCAGTAGTTTGACTAGCAGGTTCAACACCGGGGAGCTGTTTTTT	CASSLTSRFNTGELFF
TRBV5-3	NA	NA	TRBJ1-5	TGTGCCAGAAGCTTGACGGTTTGGGGCCAGCCCCAGCATTTT	CARSLTVWGQPQHF
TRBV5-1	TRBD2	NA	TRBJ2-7	TGCGCCAGCAGCTTGTCTCCGGTAGGCGGGGGGTCGAGTGAGCAGTACTTC	CASSLSPVGGGSSEQYF
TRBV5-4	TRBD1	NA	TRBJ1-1	TGTGCCAGCAGCCCGGACAGGGGGAACACTGAAGCTTTCTTT	CASSPDRGNTEAFF
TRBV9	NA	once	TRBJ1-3	TGTGCCAGCAGCTCGAGTCCAGGATTCTCTGGAAACACCATATATTTT	CASSSSPGFSGNTIYF
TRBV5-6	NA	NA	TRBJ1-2	TGTGCCAGCAGCCCGCTGGACAGTAACTATGGCTACACCTTC	CASSPLDSNYGYTF
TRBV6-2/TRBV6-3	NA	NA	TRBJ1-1	TGTGCCAGCAGCCTAGGGGTCTACGACACTGAAGCTTTCTTT	CASSLGVYDTEAFF
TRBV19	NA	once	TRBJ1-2	TGTGCCAGTAGTATGGGGGGTCTCCTCTATGGCTACACCTTC	CASSMGGLLYGYTF
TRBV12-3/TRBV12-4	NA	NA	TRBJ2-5	TGTGCCAGCAGTCCTCTAGCGCAAGAGACCCAGTACTTC	CASSPLAQETQYF
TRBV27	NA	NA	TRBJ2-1	TGTGCCAGCAGTTCCAAGCGGATCTATTCAAATGAGCAGTTCTTC	CASSSKRIYSNEQFF
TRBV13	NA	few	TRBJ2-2	TGTGCCAGCAGCTTCAGGCGACCTAACACCGGGGAGCTGTTTTTT	CASSFRRPNTGELFF
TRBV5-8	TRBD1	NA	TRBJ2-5	TGTGCCAGCAGCCAGGGGACAGGGGGCAAAGAGACCCAGTACTTC	CASSQGTGGKETQYF
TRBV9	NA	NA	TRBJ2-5	TGTGCCAGCCAGCGTGGGGCGAGCGCGGAGACCCAGTACTTC	CASQRGASAETQYF
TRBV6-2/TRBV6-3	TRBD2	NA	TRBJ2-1	TGTGCCAGCAGTCAGGGACTAGCTTTGTACAATGAGCAGTTCTTC	CASSQGLALYNEQFF
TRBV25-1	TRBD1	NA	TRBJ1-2	TGTGCCAGCAGCCTTATGGAGGGGGCTGGCTATGGCTACACCTTC	CASSLMEGAGYGYTF
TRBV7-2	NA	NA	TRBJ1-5	TGTGCCAGCAGCCCCACGGGTCAGCCCCAGCATTTT	CASSPTGQPQHF
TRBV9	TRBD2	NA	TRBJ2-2	TGTGCCAGCAGCGTAGCGGGGGGAAGTACCGGGGAGCTGTTTTTT	CASSVAGGSTGELFF
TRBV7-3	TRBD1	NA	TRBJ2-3	TGTGCCAGCAGCCCAGGGGGCTATTACACCACAGATACGCAGTATTTT	CASSPGGYYTTDTQYF
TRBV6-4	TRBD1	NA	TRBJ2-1	TGTGCCAGCACTCGGGACAGGGAAAGACACGAGCAGTTCTTC	CASTRDRERHEQFF
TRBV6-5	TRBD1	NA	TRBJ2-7	TGTGCCAGCAGTCCCCGTCCAGGGGGCCTATACGAGCAGTACTTC	CASSPRPGGLYEQYF
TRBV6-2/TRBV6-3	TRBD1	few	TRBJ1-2	TGTGCCAGCAGTCGCCCCGGGACAGGGGTAGCAAACTATGGCTACACCTTC	CASSRPGTGVANYGYTF
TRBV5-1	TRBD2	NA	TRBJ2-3	TGCGCCAGCAGCTTGGCGGCGGGGGACACAGATACGCAGTATTTT	CASSLAAGDTDTQYF
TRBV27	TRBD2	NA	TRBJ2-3	TGTGCCAGCAGTTTATCGTGGTCTAGCGGGGGGGAAGGAGATACGCAGTATTTT	CASSLSWSSGGEGDTQYF
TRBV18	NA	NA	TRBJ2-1	TGTGCCAGCTCACCGACCCTAGGGGGCTCCTACAATGAGCAGTTCTTC	CASSPTLGGSYNEQFF
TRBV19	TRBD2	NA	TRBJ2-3	TGTGCCAGTAGTGTAGCCCGGACTAGCGGCACAGATACGCAGTATTTT	CASSVARTSGTDTQYF
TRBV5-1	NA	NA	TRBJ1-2	TGCGCCAGCAGCAGCCGGGACTTTAACTATGGCTACACCTTC	CASSSRDFNYGYTF
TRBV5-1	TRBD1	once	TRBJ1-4	TGCGCCAGCAGCGAGACAGGGCCTAATGAAAAACTGTTTTTT	CASSETGPNEKLFF
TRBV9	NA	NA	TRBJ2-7	TGTGCCAGCAGCCGACGACCCCGGGACGAGCAGTACTTC	CASSRRPRDEQYF
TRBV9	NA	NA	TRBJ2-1	TGTGCCAGCAGCGTAACCCAACTTTCCTCCTACAATGAGCAGTTCTTC	CASSVTQLSSYNEQFF
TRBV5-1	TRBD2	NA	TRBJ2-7	TGCGCCAGCAGCTCGACTAGCGGTGCCTACGAGCAGTACTTC	CASSSTSGAYEQYF
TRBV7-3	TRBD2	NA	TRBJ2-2	TGTGCCACCCAAGGGACTAGGGGAACCGGGGAGCTGTTTTTT	CATQGTRGTGELFF
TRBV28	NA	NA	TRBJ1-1	TGTGCCAGCAGTCAAACGAGCTTGAACACTGAAGCTTTCTTT	CASSQTSLNTEAFF
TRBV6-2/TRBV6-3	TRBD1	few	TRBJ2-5	TGTGCCAGCAGCCTAACAGGGGGGAAAGAGACCCAGTACTTC	CASSLTGGKETQYF
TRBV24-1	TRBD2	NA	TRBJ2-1	TGTGCCACCAGTGACCCCACGGGGGGAGTCATCGGGTCTACAGGTGAGCAGTTCTTC	CATSDPTGGVIGSTGEQFF
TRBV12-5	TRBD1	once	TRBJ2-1	TGTGCTAGTGGTGAAGGCCGTCGACAGGGGGCTAATGAGCAGTTCTTC	CASGEGRRQGANEQFF
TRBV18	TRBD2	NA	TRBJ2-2	TGTGCCAGCTCACCCGCTAGCGGGAGTGGTCGCACCGGGGAGCTGTTTTTT	CASSPASGSGRTGELFF
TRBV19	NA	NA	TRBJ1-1	TGTGCCAGTACCCGAGGGGGGGCTGGGGAACGCAACACTGAAGCTTTCTTT	CASTRGGAGERNTEAFF
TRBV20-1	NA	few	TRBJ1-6	TGCAGTGCTAGTGACGGCAGGCGTTATAATTCACCCCTCCACTTT	CSASDGRRYNSPLHF
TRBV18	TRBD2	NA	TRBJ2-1	TGTGCCAGCTCACCCGGGGGGCGGGAGGGTGAGCAGTTCTTC	CASSPGGREGEQFF